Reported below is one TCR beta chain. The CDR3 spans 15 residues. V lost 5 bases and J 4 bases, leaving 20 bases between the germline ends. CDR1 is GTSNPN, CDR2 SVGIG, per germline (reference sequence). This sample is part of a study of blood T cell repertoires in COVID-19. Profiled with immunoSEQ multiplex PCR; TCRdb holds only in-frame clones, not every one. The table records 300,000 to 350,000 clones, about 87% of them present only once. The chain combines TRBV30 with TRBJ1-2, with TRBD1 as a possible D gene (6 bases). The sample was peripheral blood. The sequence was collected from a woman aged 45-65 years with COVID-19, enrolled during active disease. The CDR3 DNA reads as TGTGCCTGGCTAACAGGGTACGGCCGGGGCTATGGCTACACCTTC. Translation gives CAWLTGYGRGYGYTF.